The following is a T cell receptor beta chain sequence with its context. Its antigen remains unknown. All donors participated as healthy donors of bone marrow. This entry belongs to a study of cytomegalovirus exposure and HLA in healthy donors. Study-wide results and limits: Researchers reported in a later analysis that common viral pathogens appeared linked to several top clusters. Donor immune exposure was known only as CMV serostatus.

Primers: 60 Vbeta forward and 13 Jbeta reverse. Assay used: immunoSEQ multiplex PCR; TCRdb lists only in-frame clones, some missing. The table shows about 110,000 clones, with roughly 80% occurring only once. Germline CDR1 is SGHAT and CDR2 is FQDESV (reference sequence). This CDR3 has 15 amino acids. The V end lost 0 bases, the J end lost 2 bases, and 10 bases lay between the germline ends. The genes are TRBV11-1 and TRBJ2-5; D is unresolved. This TCR derives from a young man in good health and CMV-seropositive. The sample comprised PBMCs. CDR3 sequence (DNA): TGTGCCAGCAGCTTAGCGGGCGCCTATCAAGAGACCCAGTACTTC. Amino acid sequence: CASSLAGAYQETQYF.